The T cell receptor beta chain described here comes from a study of human T cells and chemical hapten exposure. The time point was: pre-sensitization, week 0. Treatment reported: therapeutic diphenylcyclopropenone sensitization with weekly scalp DPC. The authors' total RNA extraction used unfractionated whole blood. Unmatched junction bases numbered 6, after V lost 5 bases and J lost 4 bases. Per germline, CDR1 SGHAT and CDR2 FQNNGV. CDR3 length: 14 amino acids. TCRdb recomputed calls from the RACE reads with MiXCR, one row per CDR3 protein. The table lists more than 100,000 distinct CDR3 sequences, approximately 13% of them singletons.

The rearrangement joins TRBV11-2 to TRBJ2-3; 7 bases fit TRBD2. Specimen: whole blood, collected in connection with sensitization to the hapten diphenylcyclopropenone (DPC). The clonotype comes from a woman younger than 30 with alopecia areata. Some clones in this sample may be carry-over from other donors' samples. CDR3 protein: CASSQHAGADTQYF. CDR3 nucleotide sequence: TGTGCCAGCAGCCAACACGCGGGGGCAGATACGCAGTATTTT.